The clone carrying this T cell receptor (beta chain) was seen only once. Its antigen is as yet unknown. The CDR3 sequence is 15 residues long. Trimming cost V 1 base and J 5 bases; bases outside gene matches: 5. CDR1 and CDR2 from the germline V gene are SGHVS and FNYEAQ. The study sampled nominally healthy donors, though unrecorded immune exposures were likely. This record comes from a study of cytomegalovirus exposure and HLA in healthy donors. PCR primers comprised 60 Vbeta and 13 Jbeta primers. TCRdb keeps only in-frame clones here, not all; method: immunoSEQ multiplex PCR. There are 55,000 to 80,000 clones in the sample; around 63% occur only once, and more than 2% lies in the top ten. Study-level points and caveats: In a later analysis, HLA-associated TCR beta chains were more clonally expanded than equally common others. Previous analysis showed most TCR beta V segments were productive about 90% or about 30% of the time.

The chain links TRBV7-6 to TRBJ2-5; TRBD2 matches at 9 bases. The sequenced sample consisted of PBMCs. The TCR sequence derives from a woman younger than 45 in good health and CMV-seronegative. Here the CDR3 DNA reads TGTGCCAGCAGCTTAGGCGGGGGGGCGTTTGAGACCCAGTACTTC. It is translated as CASSLGGGAFETQYF.